These 18 T cell receptor beta chains were all obtained from the same sample, sequenced in a study of T cell responses to AZD1222 COVID-19 vaccine. Some clones are missing from TCRdb's copy, which holds only in-frame ones; the method was immunoSEQ multiplex PCR. This sample has 150,000 to 180,000 clones, with around nine tenths found just once. Sequenced material: peripheral blood, taken on day 0 of AZD1222 vaccination. The receptors derive from an adult in good health.

The chain couples TRBV2 to TRBJ1-1; D not resolved. V lost 7 bases and J 7 bases, leaving 7 bases between the germline ends. The CDR3 consists of 10 residues. Germline lookup yields CDR1 SNHLY and CDR2 FYNNEI. The CDR3 DNA reads TGTGCCAGCAAGGGATATGAAGCTTTCTTT. Amino acids: CASKGYEAFF.

The chain employs TRBV5-8 and TRBJ1-5, with D maybe TRBD1 (5 bases). CDR1 is SGHTS and CDR2 is YDEGEE in the germline V gene. The germline V and J ends were trimmed by 2 bases and 1 base, with 16 bases remaining between them. This CDR3 comprises 17 residues. CDR3 in DNA: TGTGCCAGCAGCTTTCATTGGGGGGATTCCAGCAATCAGCCCCAGCATTTT. Translating gives CASSFHWGDSSNQPQHF.

The chain joins TRBV5-4 to TRBJ1-1; D remains unclear. V dropped 4 bases and J dropped 1 base, with 14 bases sitting between them. This CDR3 is built from 15 residues. Per germline, CDR1 SGHNT and CDR2 YYREEE (reference sequence). CDR3 sequence: CASSPGLRPNTEAFF. The CDR3, as DNA: TGTGCCAGCAGCCCCGGTTTACGGCCGAACACTGAAGCTTTCTTT.

This sequence joins TRBV7-2 and TRBJ1-2; possible D gene TRBD1, 5 bases. The ends were cut back, 1 base at V and 8 bases at J, with 11 bases in the middle. The CDR3 has 13 amino acids. The germline V gene has CDR1 SGHTA and CDR2 FQGNSA. CDR3 in amino acids: CASSLVQGYGYTF. The CDR3 coding sequence is TGTGCCAGCAGCTTAGTCCAGGGTTACGGCTACACCTTC.

This clone was picked up a small number of times. J is TRBJ1-2 and V is TRBV15; D is possibly TRBD1 (6 bases). Germline lookup yields CDR1 LNHNV and CDR2 YYDKDF (reference sequence). This CDR3 has 14 residues. Trimming removed 1 base at V and 4 bases at J, with 10 bases between. CDR3 bases: TGTGCCACCAGCAGAGTCCGGACAGCCTATGGCTACACCTTC. This translates into CATSRVRTAYGYTF.

CDR3 region: CASSLNRRGYTF. The DNA of the CDR3 is TGTGCCAGCAGCCTCAACCGCCGGGGCTACACCTTC. The V gene is TRBV12-3 or TRBV12-4, the J gene TRBJ1-2; unclear D gene. The CDR3 contains 12 residues. V shed 6 bases and J shed 8 bases, with 13 bases lying between them.

The V gene is TRBV27, the J gene TRBJ1-2; perhaps TRBD1 as D (5 bases). The germline V gene has CDR1 MNHEY and CDR2 SMNVEV (reference sequence). The CDR3 has 15 residues. V gave up 2 bases and J gave up 4 bases, with 14 bases separating them. In DNA form, the CDR3 reads TGTGCCAGCAGTTTAGATGTTACAGGATCCTATGGCTACACCTTC. This encodes CASSLDVTGSYGYTF.

The sample holds many counts of this clone. The chain joins TRBV9 to TRBJ1-3; TRBD1 matches at 8 bases. V was clipped by 3 bases and J by 8 bases; unmatched bases: 13. Germline V gene data show CDR1 as SGDLS and CDR2 as YYNGEE. This CDR3 has 16 residues. CDR3 sequence (DNA): TGTGCCAGCAGCGCGAGGAGACAGGGGCACGGAGACACCATATATTTT. The encoded protein is CASSARRQGHGDTIYF.

V and J are TRBV6-6 and TRBJ2-7; 7 bases align to TRBD1. Germline V gene data show CDR1 as MNHNY and CDR2 as SVGAGI (reference sequence). The CDR3 is 14 amino acids. V gave up 4 bases and J gave up 2 bases; unmatched junction bases: 5. The CDR3 here is CASSSRDRAYEQYF. The CDR3 region has the DNA TGTGCCAGCAGTTCCCGGGACAGAGCCTACGAGCAGTACTTC.

CDR3 loop: CASSQAGTTNEKLFF. CDR3 coding DNA: TGTGCCAGCAGCCAGGCCGGGACAACTAATGAAAAACTGTTTTTT. The gene calls are TRBV28 and TRBJ1-4; the D is unclear. The V and J ends lost 6 bases and 0 bases respectively, with 11 bases between them. Per germline, CDR1 MDHEN and CDR2 SYDVKM. The CDR3 is 15 amino acids. The complete variable domain, with remaining parts taken from reference TRBV28 and TRBJ1-4, reads DVKVTQSSRYLVKRTGEKVFLECVQDMDHENMFWYRQDPGLGLRLIYFSYDVKMKEKGDIPEGYSVSREKKERFSLILESASTNQTSMYLCASSQAGTTNEKLFFGSGTQLSVL.

The chain carries TRBV28 and TRBJ1-2, with D uncertain. V lost 6 bases and J lost 11, with 16 bases in between. The V gene's germline CDR1 is MDHEN and CDR2 SYDVKM. The CDR3 has 12 residues. The DNA of the CDR3 is TGTGCCAGCAGAGGGCAGCCCCATGTTTACACCTTC. Its translation is CASRGQPHVYTF.

V is TRBV28 and J is TRBJ1-1; D unresolved. The germline V gene has CDR1 MDHEN and CDR2 SYDVKM. There are 11 residues in the CDR3. The V end was cut by 6 bases, the J end by 2 bases, with 4 bases between. In DNA form, the CDR3 reads TGTGCCAGCAGCGTCAACACTGAAGCTTTCTTT. Protein: CASSVNTEAFF.

This chain connects TRBV7-9 to TRBJ1-6; a weak D match, TRBD1 (6 bases). V lost 5 bases to trimming and J lost 0 bases, with 8 bases between them. The CDR3 sequence is 15 residues long. Germline-derived CDR1 and CDR2 are SEHNR and FQNEAQ (reference sequence). Here the CDR3 DNA reads TGTGCCAGCAGCCTCAGGGGCTCCTATAATTCACCCCTCCACTTT. It encodes CASSLRGSYNSPLHF.

The V gene is TRBV25-1, the J gene TRBJ1-5; 12 bases agree with TRBD1. The germline V gene encodes CDR1 MGHDK and CDR2 SYGVNS. V trimming: 3 bases; J trimming: 6 bases; junction bases outside the gene matches: 6. CDR3 length: 16 residues. The CDR3 sequence is CASSEGDRGRGQPQHF. The CDR3, as DNA: TGTGCCAGCAGTGAGGGGGACAGGGGGCGGGGTCAGCCCCAGCATTTT.

This sequence joins TRBV11-3 and TRBJ1-1; D gene unclear. Trimming pared 5 bases from V and 2 bases from J, leaving 9 bases between. CDR1 and CDR2 from the germline V gene are SGHNT and YENEEA. The CDR3 is 13 residues long. This CDR3 is CASSQAGNTEAFF. The DNA for the CDR3 is TGTGCCAGCAGCCAGGCGGGAAACACTGAAGCTTTCTTT.

CDR3 protein: CATSREGTRTYNEQFF. The CDR3 nucleotides read TGTGCCACCAGCAGAGAGGGGACTAGGACCTACAATGAGCAGTTCTTC. This chain connects TRBV15 to TRBJ2-1, with 8 bases fitting TRBD2. Germline CDR1 LNHNV, CDR2 YYDKDF (reference sequence). CDR3 length equals 16 residues. The V and J ends lost 0 bases and 2 bases, in that order; junction bases with no gene match: 3.

This sequence joins TRBV6-5 and TRBJ2-1; D not resolved. The CDR3 consists of 14 residues. The V gene lost 0 bases and the J gene lost 2 bases, with 5 bases spanning the gap. Germline CDR1 MNHEY, CDR2 SVGAGI. Here the CDR3 reads CASSYSDTYNEQFF. CDR3 nucleotide sequence: TGTGCCAGCAGTTACTCAGACACCTACAATGAGCAGTTCTTC.

V and J are TRBV5-1 and TRBJ1-2; 7 bases map to TRBD1. After removal of 7 bases from V and 2 bases from J, the junction contained 8 bases not matched to a gene. CDR3 length: 14 amino acids. Germline V gives CDR1 SGHRS, CDR2 YFSETQ. The CDR3 DNA sequence: TGCGCCAGCCGCCCCGGGACAGCCAACTATGGCTACACCTTC. Amino acids: CASRPGTANYGYTF.